The next 15 T cell receptor beta chains were all read from a single sample in a study of monozygotic twins with inflammatory bowel disease. Reanalyzing the 5' RACE reads, TCRdb keeps one entry per CDR3 protein, without DNA. This sample's clone table lists 310,000 or so distinct CDR3 sequences. The sequencing sample was made of blood. The receptors were gathered from a human donor with ulcerative colitis or Crohn's disease, or a healthy co-twin of an affected twin (not recorded which).

This chain's CDR3 is CASSGTTASTDTQYF. This chain connects TRBV2 to TRBJ2-3. The CDR3 loop spans 15 amino acids. Germline V CDR1 and CDR2: SNHLY, FYNNEI.

The chain uses TRBV15 and TRBJ2-1; without DNA, the TCRdb call of TRBD1 cannot be checked. CDR1 and CDR2 from the germline V gene are LNHNV and YYDKDF (reference sequence). CDR3 size: 19 residues. CDR3 loop: CATSRDQSGASISRNEQFF.

The chain is built from TRBV5-1 and TRBJ1-1; TCRdb proposes TRBD1, but this gene call is untestable without DNA. Looked up from germline, CDR1 is SGHRS and CDR2 is YFSETQ. The CDR3 is made up of 15 amino acids. CDR3 loop: CASSLGGTGATEAFF.

The chain is built from TRBV5-1 and TRBJ1-1; TCRdb gives TRBD1 as the D gene, but with no DNA this cannot be confirmed. The CDR3 spans 11 residues. The germline V gene has CDR1 SGHRS and CDR2 YFSETQ. The CDR3 is CASRGGGDAFF.

This chain connects TRBV7-9 to TRBJ2-1; TCRdb's D gene call, TRBD2, goes unchecked for lack of DNA. CDR1 is SEHNR, CDR2 FQNEAQ, per germline (reference sequence). CDR3 size: 17 residues. CDR3 in amino acids: CASSHSSGGVVYNEQFF.

The V gene is TRBV12-3 or TRBV12-4, the J gene TRBJ2-7; as DNA is missing, the TRBD1 call by TCRdb cannot be tested. There are 16 residues in the CDR3. This chain's CDR3 is CASSSPRGTSGYEQYF.

The V gene is TRBV9, the J gene TRBJ1-3. Germline V gene sequence: CDR1 SGDLS, CDR2 YYNGEE. The CDR3 totals 14 residues. The CDR3 protein is CASSVKAVGNTIYF.

The chain couples TRBV12-3 or TRBV12-4 to TRBJ1-2; TCRdb lists TRBD1, though no DNA is available to test this call. The CDR3 has 14 amino acids. The CDR3 here is CASSPAGQGYGYTF.

CDR3 sequence: CASSFAGGQVNTQYF. The chain is built from TRBV5-6 and TRBJ2-3; TCRdb outputs TRBD1, but without DNA this stays unchecked. CDR3 length equals 15 residues. Germline assignment: CDR1 SGHDT and CDR2 YYEEEE.

This sequence joins TRBV20-1 and TRBJ2-3; TCRdb returns TRBD1, unconfirmable since there is no DNA. CDR3 length equals 13 residues. Per germline, CDR1 DFQATT and CDR2 SNEGSKA (reference sequence). CDR3 in amino acids: CSGPGQVQDTQYF.

The J gene is TRBJ1-1, the V gene TRBV18; the TCRdb call, TRBD1, lacks DNA for checking. This CDR3 has 16 amino acids. Germline lookup yields CDR1 KGHSH and CDR2 LQKENI. This CDR3 reads CASSPITGTGYTEAFF.

CDR3 residues: CASSWRNTEAFF. The chain uses TRBV6-5 and TRBJ1-1. CDR1 is MNHEY and CDR2 is SVGAGI in the germline V gene. The CDR3 is 12 residues long.

The V gene is TRBV12-3 or TRBV12-4, the J gene TRBJ1-1; with no DNA, the TCRdb D assignment of TRBD1 cannot be verified. This CDR3 is 15 amino acids long. Here the CDR3 reads CASSSEDRDNTEAFF.

V is TRBV5-1 and J is TRBJ1-4; TCRdb selects TRBD1, and the lack of DNA leaves this call unchecked. The germline gives CDR1 SGHRS, CDR2 YFSETQ. CDR3 size: 16 residues. The CDR3 loop is CASSPGTGEGREKLFF.

The chain has TRBV5-6 and TRBJ1-3; with no DNA, the TCRdb D assignment of TRBD1 cannot be verified. CDR3 size: 15 residues. Per the germline V gene, CDR1 is SGHDT and CDR2 is YYEEEE. CDR3 sequence: CASSLTGSSGNTIYF.